These 5 T cell receptor beta chains came from one sample sequenced in a study of blood T cell repertoires in COVID-19. The table came from immunoSEQ multiplex PCR; TCRdb's copy has only in-frame clones and leaves some out. The sample contains around 200,000 clones, roughly nine tenths of which appear only once. Sequencing input: peripheral blood. The receptors were sampled from a woman between 55 and 75 years old with COVID-19, enrolled during active disease.

This rearrangement joins TRBV5-1 to TRBJ2-7; 10 bases map to TRBD1. CDR3 size: 15 residues. Germline lookup yields CDR1 SGHRS and CDR2 YFSETQ. J was trimmed by 5 bases and V by 0 bases; bases with no gene match: 5. The CDR3: CASSLAGTGADEQYF. The CDR3 DNA reads TGCGCCAGCAGCTTGGCCGGGACAGGGGCTGACGAGCAGTACTTC. The whole variable domain, filled in from reference TRBV5-1 and TRBJ2-7, reads KAGVTQTPRYLIKTRGQQVTLSCSPISGHRSVSWYQQTPGQGLQFLFEYFSETQRNKGNFPGRFSGRQFSNSRSEMNVSTLELGDSALYLCASSLAGTGADEQYFGPGTRLTVT.

This clone was picked up one time. The J gene is TRBJ1-1, the V gene TRBV19, with 11 bases matching TRBD1. J lost 5 bases, V lost 3 bases, and 11 bases had no gene match. The CDR3 spans 17 residues. Germline V CDR1 and CDR2: LNHDA, SQIVND (reference sequence). CDR3 protein: CASSIRTGGLRGTEAFF. The DNA for the CDR3 is TGTGCCAGTAGTATCCGGACAGGGGGCTTACGGGGTACTGAAGCTTTCTTT.

This clone was seen only a few times. This sequence joins TRBV6-5 and TRBJ1-4, with a tentative D call TRBD1 (6 bases). In germline, CDR1 is MNHEY, CDR2 SVGAGI. This CDR3 has 16 amino acids. V was pared by 2 bases and J by 7 bases, with 17 bases between. CDR3 sequence: CASSYRPGEWGEKLFF. Here the CDR3 DNA reads TGTGCCAGCAGTTACCGACCAGGGGAGTGGGGTGAAAAACTGTTTTTT.

This clone has a handful of counts. The rearrangement joins TRBV5-1 to TRBJ2-7; 8 bases are shared with TRBD2. J gave up 1 base and V 5 bases, and 8 bases lay outside the gene matches. Germline V gene sequence: CDR1 SGHRS, CDR2 YFSETQ. The CDR3 contains 15 residues. The CDR3 DNA reads TGCGCCAGCAGAGACCGGGAGGGCCTTTCCTACGAGCAGTACTTC. Translation gives CASRDREGLSYEQYF.

The chain carries TRBV6-4 and TRBJ1-2; perhaps TRBD1 as D (6 bases). The CDR3 is made up of 13 amino acids. Trimming shortened V by 10 bases and J by 0 bases, and 12 bases separated the two germline ends. Germline-derived CDR1 and CDR2 are MRHNA and SNTAGT. CDR3 sequence: CATGQTANYGYTF. The CDR3 region has the DNA TGTGCCACAGGACAGACAGCTAACTATGGCTACACCTTC.